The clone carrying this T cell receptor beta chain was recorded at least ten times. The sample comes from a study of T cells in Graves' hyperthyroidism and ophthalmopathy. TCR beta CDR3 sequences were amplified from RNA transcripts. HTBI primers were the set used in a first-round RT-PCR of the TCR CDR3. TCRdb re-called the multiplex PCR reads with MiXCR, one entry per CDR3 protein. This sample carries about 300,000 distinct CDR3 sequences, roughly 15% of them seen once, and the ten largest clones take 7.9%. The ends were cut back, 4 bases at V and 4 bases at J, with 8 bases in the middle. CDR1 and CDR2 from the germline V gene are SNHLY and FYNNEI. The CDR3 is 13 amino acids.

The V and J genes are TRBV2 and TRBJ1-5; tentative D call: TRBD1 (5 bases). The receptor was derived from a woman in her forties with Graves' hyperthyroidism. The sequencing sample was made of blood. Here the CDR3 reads CASSGGINQPQHF. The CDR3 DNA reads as TGTGCCAGCAGTGGGGGGATTAATCAGCCCCAGCATTTT.